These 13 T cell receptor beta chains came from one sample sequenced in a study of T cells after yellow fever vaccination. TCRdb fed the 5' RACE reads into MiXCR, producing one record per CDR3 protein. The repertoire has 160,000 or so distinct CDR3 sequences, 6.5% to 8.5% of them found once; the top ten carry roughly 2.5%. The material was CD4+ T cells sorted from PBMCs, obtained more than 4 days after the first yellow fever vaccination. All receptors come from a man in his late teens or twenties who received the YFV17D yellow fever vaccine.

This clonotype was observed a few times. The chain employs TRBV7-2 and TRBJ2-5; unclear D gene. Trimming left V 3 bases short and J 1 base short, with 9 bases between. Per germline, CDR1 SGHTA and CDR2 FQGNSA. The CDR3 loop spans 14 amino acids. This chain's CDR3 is CASSFQVGQETQYF. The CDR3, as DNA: TGTGCCAGCAGCTTCCAGGTCGGCCAAGAGACCCAGTACTTC.

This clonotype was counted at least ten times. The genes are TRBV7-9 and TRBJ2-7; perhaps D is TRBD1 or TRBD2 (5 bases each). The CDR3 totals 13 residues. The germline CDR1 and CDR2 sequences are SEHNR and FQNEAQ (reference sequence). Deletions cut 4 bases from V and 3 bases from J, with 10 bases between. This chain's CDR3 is CASSSLGVYEQYV. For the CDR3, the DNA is TGTGCCAGCAGCTCCCTGGGGGTCTACGAGCAGTACGTC.

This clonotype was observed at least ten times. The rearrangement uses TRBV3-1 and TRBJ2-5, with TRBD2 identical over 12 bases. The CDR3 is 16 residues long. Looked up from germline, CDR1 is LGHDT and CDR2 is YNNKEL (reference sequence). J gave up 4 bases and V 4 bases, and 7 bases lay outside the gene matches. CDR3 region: CASSPWTSGVVETQYF. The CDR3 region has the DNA TGTGCCAGCAGCCCCTGGACTAGCGGGGTCGTAGAGACCCAGTACTTC.

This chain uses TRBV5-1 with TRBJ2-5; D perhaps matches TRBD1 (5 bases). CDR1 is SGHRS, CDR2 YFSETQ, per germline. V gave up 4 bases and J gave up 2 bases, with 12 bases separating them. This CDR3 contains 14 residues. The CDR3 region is CASSPLTDQETQYF. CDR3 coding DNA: TGCGCCAGCAGCCCCCTGACAGATCAAGAGACCCAGTACTTC.

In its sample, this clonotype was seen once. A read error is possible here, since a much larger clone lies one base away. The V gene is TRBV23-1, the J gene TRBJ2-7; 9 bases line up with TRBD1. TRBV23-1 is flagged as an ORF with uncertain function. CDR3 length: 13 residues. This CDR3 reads CAISQKTGGGQYV. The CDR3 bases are TGCGCCATCAGTCAAAAGACAGGGGGTGGGCAGTACGTC.

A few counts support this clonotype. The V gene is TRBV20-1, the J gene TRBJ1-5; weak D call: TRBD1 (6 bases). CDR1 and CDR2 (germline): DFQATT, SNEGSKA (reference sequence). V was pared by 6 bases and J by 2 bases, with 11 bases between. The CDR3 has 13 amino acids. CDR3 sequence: CSAPSGGNQPQHF. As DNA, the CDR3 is TGCAGTGCACCGTCAGGGGGCAATCAGCCCCAGCATTTT.

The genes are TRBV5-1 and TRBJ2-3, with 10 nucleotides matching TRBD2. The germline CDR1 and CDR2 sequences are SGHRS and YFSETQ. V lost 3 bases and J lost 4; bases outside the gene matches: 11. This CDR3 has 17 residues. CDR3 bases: TGCGCCAGCAGCTCCAGTACCCTAGCGGGGGTGGCAGATACGCAGTATTTT. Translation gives CASSSSTLAGVADTQYF.

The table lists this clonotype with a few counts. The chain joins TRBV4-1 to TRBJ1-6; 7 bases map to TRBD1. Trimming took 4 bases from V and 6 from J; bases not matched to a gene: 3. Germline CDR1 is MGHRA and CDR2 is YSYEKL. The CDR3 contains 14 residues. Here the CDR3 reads CASSPRDSNSPLHF. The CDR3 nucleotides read TGCGCCAGCAGCCCGAGGGACAGTAATTCACCCCTCCACTTT.

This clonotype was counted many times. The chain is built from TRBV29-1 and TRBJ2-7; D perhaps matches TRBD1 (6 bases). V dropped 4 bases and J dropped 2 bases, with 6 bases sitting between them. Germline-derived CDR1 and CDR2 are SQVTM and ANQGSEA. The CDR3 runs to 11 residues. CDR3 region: CSVGDTYEQYV. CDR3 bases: TGCAGCGTTGGGGACACCTACGAGCAGTACGTC.

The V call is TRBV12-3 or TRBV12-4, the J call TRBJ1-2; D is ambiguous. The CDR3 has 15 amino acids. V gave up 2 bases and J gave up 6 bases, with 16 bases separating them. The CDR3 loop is CASSLIARPGDGYTF. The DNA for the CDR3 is TGTGCCAGCAGTTTAATAGCCAGGCCCGGCGATGGCTACACCTTC.

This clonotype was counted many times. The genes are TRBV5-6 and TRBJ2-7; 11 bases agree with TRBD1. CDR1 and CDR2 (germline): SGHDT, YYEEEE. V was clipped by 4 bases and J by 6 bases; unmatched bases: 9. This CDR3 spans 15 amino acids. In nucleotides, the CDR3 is TGTGCCAGCAGCCCCAAGGGGACAGGGGGTCTCGAGCAGTACGTC. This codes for CASSPKGTGGLEQYV.

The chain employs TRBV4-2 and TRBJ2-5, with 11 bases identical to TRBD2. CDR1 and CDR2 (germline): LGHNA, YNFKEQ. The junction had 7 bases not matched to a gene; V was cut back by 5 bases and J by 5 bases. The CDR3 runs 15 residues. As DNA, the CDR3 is TGTGCCAGCAGCAAGGGGACTAGCGGTACGGAGACCCAGTACTTC. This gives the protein CASSKGTSGTETQYF.

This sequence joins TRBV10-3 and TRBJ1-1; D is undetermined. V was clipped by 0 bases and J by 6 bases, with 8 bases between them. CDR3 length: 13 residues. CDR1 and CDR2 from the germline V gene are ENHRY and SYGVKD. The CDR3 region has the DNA TGTGCCATCAGTGAGTCGGGTGGATCTGAAGCTTTCTTT. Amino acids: CAISESGGSEAFF.